This entry describes one TCR beta chain. Its target is unknown. Sequenced by immunoSEQ multiplex PCR; TCRdb stores in-frame clones only, minus some. Seen here are 75,000 to 100,000 clones, more than 90% observed once, and the top ten hold roughly 12%. The record originates from a study of T cell responses to AZD1222 COVID-19 vaccine. Study context: Both about-4-week and about-12-week second-dose recipients were combined. Study conclusions and caveats: The donor cohort was predominantly white British with a female majority, and clonal diversity may have been underestimated. Within unmutated variant regions lay the reported targets of nearly half of spike-specific TCRs. Spike-spanning, vaccine-associated CD4 TCRs were dominant at 160-218 and 743-854.

This clonotype originated in an adult in good health. The source was peripheral blood, collected on day 0 of AZD1222 vaccination.

The CDR3 loop reads CASSEGGVPYNEQFF. The CDR3 DNA reads TGTGCCAGCAGTGAGGGGGGAGTTCCCTACAATGAGCAGTTCTTC. The rearrangement uses TRBV6-1 and TRBJ2-1, with TRBD2 as a possible D gene (6 bases). The CDR3 extends over 15 amino acids. V lost 3 bases and J 2 bases, leaving 11 bases between the germline ends. Germline V gene sequence: CDR1 MNHNS, CDR2 SASEGT.